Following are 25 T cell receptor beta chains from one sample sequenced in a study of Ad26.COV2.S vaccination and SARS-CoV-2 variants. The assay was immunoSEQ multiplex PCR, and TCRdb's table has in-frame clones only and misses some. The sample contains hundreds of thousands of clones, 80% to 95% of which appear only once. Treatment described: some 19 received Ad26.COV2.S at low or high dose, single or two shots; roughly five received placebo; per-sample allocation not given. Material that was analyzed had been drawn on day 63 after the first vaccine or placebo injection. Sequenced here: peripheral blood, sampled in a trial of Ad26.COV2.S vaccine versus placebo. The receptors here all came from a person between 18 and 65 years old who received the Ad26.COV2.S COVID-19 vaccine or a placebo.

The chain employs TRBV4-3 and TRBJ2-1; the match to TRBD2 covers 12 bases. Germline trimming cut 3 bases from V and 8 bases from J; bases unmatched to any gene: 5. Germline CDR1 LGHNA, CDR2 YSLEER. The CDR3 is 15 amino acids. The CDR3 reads CASSQQLAGGYEQFF. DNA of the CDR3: TGCGCCAGCAGCCAGCAACTAGCGGGAGGCTATGAGCAGTTCTTC.

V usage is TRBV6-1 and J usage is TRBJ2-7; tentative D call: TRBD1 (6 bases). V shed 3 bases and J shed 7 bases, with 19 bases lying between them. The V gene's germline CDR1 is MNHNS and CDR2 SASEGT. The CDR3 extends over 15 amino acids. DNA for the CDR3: TGTGCCAGCAGTGACAATGACAGGTTTCTAGGGGAGCAGTACTTC. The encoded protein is CASSDNDRFLGEQYF.

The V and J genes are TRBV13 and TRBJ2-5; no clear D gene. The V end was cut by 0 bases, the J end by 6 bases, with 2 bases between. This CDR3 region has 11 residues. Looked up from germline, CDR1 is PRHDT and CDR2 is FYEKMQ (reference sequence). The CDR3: CASSLGQTQYF. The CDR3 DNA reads TGTGCCAGCAGCTTAGGACAGACCCAGTACTTC.

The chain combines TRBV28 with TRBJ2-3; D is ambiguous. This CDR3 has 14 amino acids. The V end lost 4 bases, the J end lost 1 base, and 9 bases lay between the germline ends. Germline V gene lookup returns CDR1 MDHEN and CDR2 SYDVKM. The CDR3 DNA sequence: TGTGCCAGCAGTTCCACTACGCGCACAGATACGCAGTATTTT. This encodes CASSSTTRTDTQYF.

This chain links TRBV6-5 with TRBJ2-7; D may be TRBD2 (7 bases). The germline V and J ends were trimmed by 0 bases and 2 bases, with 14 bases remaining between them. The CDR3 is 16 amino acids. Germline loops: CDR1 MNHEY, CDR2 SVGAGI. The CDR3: CASSYSGRGAAYEQYF. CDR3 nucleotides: TGTGCCAGCAGTTACTCGGGTCGGGGGGCCGCCTACGAGCAGTACTTC.

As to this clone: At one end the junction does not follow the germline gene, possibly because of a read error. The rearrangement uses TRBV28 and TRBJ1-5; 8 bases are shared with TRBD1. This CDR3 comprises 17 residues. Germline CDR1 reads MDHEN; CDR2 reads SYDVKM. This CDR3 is CASSLSPGQALVRPQHF. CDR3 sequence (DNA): TGTGCCAGCAGCTTATCTCCGGGACAGGCACTCGTTCGGCCCCAGCATTTT.

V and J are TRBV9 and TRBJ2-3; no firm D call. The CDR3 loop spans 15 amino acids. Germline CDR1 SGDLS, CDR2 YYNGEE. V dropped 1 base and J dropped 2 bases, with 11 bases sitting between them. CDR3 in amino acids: CASSVSRRDTDTQYF. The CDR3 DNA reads TGTGCCAGCAGCGTAAGCCGTCGAGACACAGATACGCAGTATTTT.

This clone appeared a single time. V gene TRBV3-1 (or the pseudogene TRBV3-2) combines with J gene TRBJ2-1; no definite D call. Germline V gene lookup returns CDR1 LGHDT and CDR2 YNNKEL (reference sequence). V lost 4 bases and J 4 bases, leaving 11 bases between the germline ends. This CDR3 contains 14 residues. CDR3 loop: CASSPGPFYNEQFF. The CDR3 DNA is TGTGCCAGCAGCCCAGGCCCATTTTACAATGAGCAGTTCTTC.

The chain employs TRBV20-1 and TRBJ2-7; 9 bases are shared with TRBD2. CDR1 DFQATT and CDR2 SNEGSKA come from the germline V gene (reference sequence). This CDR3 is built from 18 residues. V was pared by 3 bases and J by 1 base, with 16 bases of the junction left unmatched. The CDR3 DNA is TGCAGTGCTAGTCTGATGGGGCTAGCGGGAATATCTTCCTACGAGCAGTACTTC. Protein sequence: CSASLMGLAGISSYEQYF.

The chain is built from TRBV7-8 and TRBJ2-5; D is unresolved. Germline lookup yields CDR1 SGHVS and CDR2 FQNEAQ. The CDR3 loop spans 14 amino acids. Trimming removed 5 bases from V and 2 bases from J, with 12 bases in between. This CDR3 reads CASSKGRAQETQYF. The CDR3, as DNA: TGTGCCAGCAGCAAAGGACGTGCGCAAGAGACCCAGTACTTC. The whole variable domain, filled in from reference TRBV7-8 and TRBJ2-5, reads GAGVSQSPRYKVAKRGQDVALRCDPISGHVSLFWYQQALGQGPEFLTYFQNEAQLDKSGLPSDRFFAERPEGSVSTLKIQRTQQEDSAVYLCASSKGRAQETQYFGPGTRLLVL.

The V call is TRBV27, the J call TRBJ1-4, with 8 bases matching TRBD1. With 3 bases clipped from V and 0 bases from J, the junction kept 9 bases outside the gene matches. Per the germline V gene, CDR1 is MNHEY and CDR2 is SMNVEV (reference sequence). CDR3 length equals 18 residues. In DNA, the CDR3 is TGTGCCAGCAGTTTGCTAGGGACAGGCCCTGCAACTAATGAAAAACTGTTTTTT. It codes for CASSLLGTGPATNEKLFF.

CDR3 DNA: TGCAGCGTAGGGACAGGTCCCTACGAGCAGTACTTC. Protein sequence: CSVGTGPYEQYF. The chain carries TRBV29-1 and TRBJ2-7; 8 bases are a match to TRBD1. Per germline, CDR1 SQVTM and CDR2 ANQGSEA. V shed 6 bases, J shed 2 bases, and the junction held 3 bases outside the gene matches. The CDR3 is made up of 12 amino acids.

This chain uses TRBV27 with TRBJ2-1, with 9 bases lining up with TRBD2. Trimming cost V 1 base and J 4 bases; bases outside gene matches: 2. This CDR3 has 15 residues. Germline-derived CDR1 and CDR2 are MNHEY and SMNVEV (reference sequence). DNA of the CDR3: TGTGCCAGCAGTTTATTTGCGGGAGGGTACAATGAGCAGTTCTTC. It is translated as CASSLFAGGYNEQFF.

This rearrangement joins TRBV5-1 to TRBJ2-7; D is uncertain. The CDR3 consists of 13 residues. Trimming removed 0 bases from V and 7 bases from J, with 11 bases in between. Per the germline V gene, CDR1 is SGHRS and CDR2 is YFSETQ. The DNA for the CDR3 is TGCGCCAGCAGCTTGGACCCCGGCAGGGAGCAGTACTTC. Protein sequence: CASSLDPGREQYF.

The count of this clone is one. CDR3 bases: TGTGCCAGCAGCCTCTGGGGTAGCGGGATTGGGACCTACAATGAGCAGTTCTTC. Amino acids: CASSLWGSGIGTYNEQFF. The chain uses TRBV9 and TRBJ2-1; TRBD2 matches 8 bases. V lost 4 bases to trimming and J lost 2 bases; unmatched junction nucleotides: 14. Per the germline V gene, CDR1 is SGDLS and CDR2 is YYNGEE. There are 18 residues in the CDR3. The full variable domain, its missing parts supplied by reference TRBV9 and TRBJ2-1, is DSGVTQTPKHLITATGQRVTLRCSPRSGDLSVYWYQQSLDQGLQFLIQYYNGEERAKGNILERFSAQQFPDLHSELNLSSLELGDSALYFCASSLWGSGIGTYNEQFFGPGTRLTVL.

The CDR3: CASSGLGQPAAEAFF. In DNA, the CDR3 is TGTGCCAGCAGCGGGCTGGGACAGCCGGCCGCTGAAGCTTTCTTT. J is TRBJ1-1 and V is TRBV7-9; 7 nucleotides align to TRBD1. The CDR3 consists of 15 residues. Trimming took 5 bases from V and 6 from J; bases not matched to a gene: 12. Per the germline V gene, CDR1 is SEHNR and CDR2 is FQNEAQ (reference sequence).

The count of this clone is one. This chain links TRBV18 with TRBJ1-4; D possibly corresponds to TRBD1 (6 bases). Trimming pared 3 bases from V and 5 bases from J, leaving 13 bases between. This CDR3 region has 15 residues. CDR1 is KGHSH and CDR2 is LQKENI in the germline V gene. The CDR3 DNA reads TGTGCCAGCTCACCCCGACAGGCTCTGAATGAAAAACTGTTTTTT. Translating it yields CASSPRQALNEKLFF.

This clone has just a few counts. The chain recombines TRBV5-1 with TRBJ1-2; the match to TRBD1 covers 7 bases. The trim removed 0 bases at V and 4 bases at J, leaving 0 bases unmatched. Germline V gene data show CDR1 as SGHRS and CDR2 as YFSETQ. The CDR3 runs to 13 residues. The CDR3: CASSLDRGYGYTF. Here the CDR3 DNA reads TGCGCCAGCAGCTTGGACAGGGGCTATGGCTACACCTTC.

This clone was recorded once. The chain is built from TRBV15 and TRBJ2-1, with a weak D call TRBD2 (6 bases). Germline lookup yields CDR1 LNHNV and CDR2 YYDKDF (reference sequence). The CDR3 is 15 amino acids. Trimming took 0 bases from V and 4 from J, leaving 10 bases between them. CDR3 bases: TGTGCCACCAGCAGAGACGGCGGGGCATACAATGAGCAGTTCTTC. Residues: CATSRDGGAYNEQFF.

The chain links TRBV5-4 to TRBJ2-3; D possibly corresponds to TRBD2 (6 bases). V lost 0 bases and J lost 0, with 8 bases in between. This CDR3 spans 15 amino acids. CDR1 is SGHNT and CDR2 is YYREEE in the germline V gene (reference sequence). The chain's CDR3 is CASSLVGTSTDTQYF. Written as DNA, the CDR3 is TGTGCCAGCAGCTTGGTCGGGACTAGCACAGATACGCAGTATTTT.

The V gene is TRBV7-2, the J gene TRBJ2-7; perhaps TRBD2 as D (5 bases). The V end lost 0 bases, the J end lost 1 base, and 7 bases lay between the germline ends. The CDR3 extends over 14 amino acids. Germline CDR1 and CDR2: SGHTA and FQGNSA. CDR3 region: CASSLAPGSYEQYF. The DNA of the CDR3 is TGTGCCAGCAGCTTAGCGCCGGGGTCCTACGAGCAGTACTTC.

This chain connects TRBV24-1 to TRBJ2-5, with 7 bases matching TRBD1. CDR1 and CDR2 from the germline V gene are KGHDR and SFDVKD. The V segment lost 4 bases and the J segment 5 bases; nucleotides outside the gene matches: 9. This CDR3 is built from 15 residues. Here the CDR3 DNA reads TGTGCCACCAGTGAGCGACAGGGAAGTGGGGAGACCCAGTACTTC. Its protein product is CATSERQGSGETQYF.

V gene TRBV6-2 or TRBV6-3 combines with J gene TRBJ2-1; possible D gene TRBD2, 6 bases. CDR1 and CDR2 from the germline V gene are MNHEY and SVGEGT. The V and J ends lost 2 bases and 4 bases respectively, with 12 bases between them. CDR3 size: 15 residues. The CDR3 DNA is TGTGCCAGCAGTTACGACGGGAGATGGTACAATGAGCAGTTCTTC. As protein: CASSYDGRWYNEQFF.

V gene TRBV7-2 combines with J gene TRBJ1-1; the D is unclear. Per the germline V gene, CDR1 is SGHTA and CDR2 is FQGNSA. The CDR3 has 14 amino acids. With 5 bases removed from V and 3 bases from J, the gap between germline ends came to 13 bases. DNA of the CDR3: TGTGCCAGCAGCGAGTCCGGAAGCCACACTGAAGCTTTCTTT. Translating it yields CASSESGSHTEAFF.

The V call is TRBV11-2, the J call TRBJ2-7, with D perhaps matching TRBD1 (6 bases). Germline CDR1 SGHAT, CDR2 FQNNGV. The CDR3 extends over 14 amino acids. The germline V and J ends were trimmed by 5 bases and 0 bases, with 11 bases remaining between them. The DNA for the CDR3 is TGTGCCAGCAGCAAGGGACATTCCTCCTACGAGCAGTACTTC. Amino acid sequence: CASSKGHSSYEQYF.